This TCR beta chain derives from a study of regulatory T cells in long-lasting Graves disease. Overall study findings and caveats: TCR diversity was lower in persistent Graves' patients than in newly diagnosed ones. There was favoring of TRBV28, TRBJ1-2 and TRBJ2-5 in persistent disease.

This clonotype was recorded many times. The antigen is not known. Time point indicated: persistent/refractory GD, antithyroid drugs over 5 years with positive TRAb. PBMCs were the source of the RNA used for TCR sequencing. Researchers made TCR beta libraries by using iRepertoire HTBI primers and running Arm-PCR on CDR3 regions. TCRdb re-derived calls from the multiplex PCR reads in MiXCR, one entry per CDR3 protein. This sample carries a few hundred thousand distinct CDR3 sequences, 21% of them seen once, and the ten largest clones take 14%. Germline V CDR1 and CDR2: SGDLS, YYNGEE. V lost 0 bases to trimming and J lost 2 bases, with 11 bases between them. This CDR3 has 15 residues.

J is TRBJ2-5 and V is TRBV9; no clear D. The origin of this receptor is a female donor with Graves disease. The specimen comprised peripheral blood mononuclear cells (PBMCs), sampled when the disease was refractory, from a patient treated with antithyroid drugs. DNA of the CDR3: TGTGCCAGCAGCGTAGCGGCCGGGCGGCAAGAGACCCAGTACTTC. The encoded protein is CASSVAAGRQETQYF.